These 25 T cell receptor beta chains came from one sample sequenced in a study of T cell responses to AZD1222 COVID-19 vaccine. Here immunoSEQ multiplex PCR was the method, and the copy in TCRdb shows in-frame clones only, minus some. The data contain approximately 100,000 clones, 70% to 90% of them singletons. The sample here was peripheral blood, taken on day 0 of AZD1222 vaccination. These receptors were taken from an adult in good health.

The chain employs TRBV30 and TRBJ1-1; a weak D match, TRBD1 (6 bases). This CDR3 region has 13 residues. Germline V lookup: CDR1 GTSNPN, CDR2 SVGIG (reference sequence). V lost 0 bases and J 1 base, leaving 6 bases between the germline ends. This CDR3 reads CAWSVRGNTEAFF. Written as DNA, the CDR3 is TGTGCCTGGAGTGTCAGGGGGAACACTGAAGCTTTCTTT.

The J gene is TRBJ2-3, the V gene TRBV12-3 or TRBV12-4; D is perhaps TRBD1 or TRBD2 (5 bases each). The CDR3 covers 12 residues. The V and J ends lost 7 bases and 3 bases respectively, with 8 bases between them. The CDR3: CASTWGTDTQYF. The CDR3 DNA reads as TGTGCCAGCACCTGGGGGACAGATACGCAGTATTTT.

The chain is built from TRBV12-3 or TRBV12-4 and TRBJ2-1, with D hard to call. This CDR3 contains 13 residues. Deletions cut 0 bases from V and 7 bases from J, with 7 bases between. CDR3 in amino acids: CASSLANGNEQFF. The CDR3 nucleotides are TGTGCCAGCAGTTTAGCGAATGGGAATGAGCAGTTCTTC.

This chain uses TRBV28 with TRBJ1-6, with a possible D match to TRBD1 (5 bases). From germline, CDR1 is MDHEN and CDR2 SYDVKM. Trimming removed 3 bases at V and 9 bases at J, with 24 bases between. There are 18 residues in the CDR3. Here the CDR3 reads CASSFRQGGRIYGSPLHF. CDR3 sequence (DNA): TGTGCCAGCAGTTTTCGGCAGGGTGGTAGGATATACGGTTCACCCCTCCACTTT.

The CDR3: CASSPRQGGQPQHF. The CDR3 nucleotides are TGTGCCAGCTCACCACGGCAGGGGGGTCAGCCCCAGCATTTT. The rearrangement joins TRBV18 to TRBJ1-5; 7 nucleotides line up with TRBD1. The CDR3 consists of 14 residues. V was clipped by 1 base and J by 6 bases; unmatched bases: 3. Per germline, CDR1 KGHSH and CDR2 LQKENI.

This chain connects TRBV5-1 to TRBJ2-2; the D is unclear. Trimming pared 2 bases from V and 1 base from J, leaving 12 bases between. In germline, CDR1 is SGHRS, CDR2 YFSETQ. This CDR3 spans 16 amino acids. The CDR3 DNA reads as TGCGCCAGCAGCTTAATAGCTATACAGAACACCGGGGAGCTGTTTTTT. Protein: CASSLIAIQNTGELFF.

This clone was counted between two and nine times. The chain is built from TRBV6-2 or TRBV6-3 and TRBJ1-6; D ambiguous. The CDR3 contains 12 residues. Germline lookup yields CDR1 MNHEY and CDR2 SVGEGT. V was shortened by 6 bases and J by 9 bases, with 9 bases between the two germline ends. The CDR3 sequence: CASSSDPSPLHF. CDR3 nucleotide sequence: TGTGCCAGCAGCTCCGACCCTTCACCCCTCCACTTT.

The J gene is TRBJ2-7, the V gene TRBV27, with 11 bases matching TRBD1. CDR1 is MNHEY, CDR2 SMNVEV, per germline (reference sequence). J was trimmed by 1 base and V by 3 bases; bases with no gene match: 2. The CDR3 has 15 residues. The CDR3, as DNA: TGTGCCAGCAGTTTTGGGACAGGGGGATCCTACGAGCAGTACTTC. Translating gives CASSFGTGGSYEQYF.

The gene calls are TRBV7-3 and TRBJ2-2, with unresolved D. V was clipped by 2 bases and J by 2 bases, with 9 bases between them. The germline V gene has CDR1 SGHTA and CDR2 FQGTGA. The CDR3 spans 15 residues. The CDR3: CASSLVAANTGELFF. The CDR3 coding sequence is TGTGCCAGCAGCTTAGTAGCAGCTAACACCGGGGAGCTGTTTTTT.

The chain joins TRBV7-6 to TRBJ2-3, with 9 bases that match TRBD2. V trimming: 2 bases; J trimming: 3 bases; junction bases outside the gene matches: 3. The CDR3 is made up of 15 amino acids. The germline CDR1 and CDR2 sequences are SGHVS and FNYEAQ. CDR3 coding DNA: TGTGCCAGCAGCTTAAGGCGGGAGGGAACAGATACGCAGTATTTT. It codes for CASSLRREGTDTQYF.

The chain has TRBV5-1 and TRBJ1-3; 10 bases fit TRBD1. The CDR3 extends over 15 amino acids. V shed 3 bases, J shed 4 bases, and the junction held 4 bases outside the gene matches. Germline CDR1 reads SGHRS; CDR2 reads YFSETQ. CDR3 in amino acids: CASSWGQGFGNTIYF. CDR3 nucleotides: TGCGCCAGCAGCTGGGGACAGGGGTTCGGAAACACCATATATTTT.

The chain recombines TRBV19 with TRBJ1-2, with 7 bases lining up with TRBD1. There are 15 residues in the CDR3. Germline trimming cut 3 bases from V and 7 bases from J; bases unmatched to any gene: 11. Germline V lookup: CDR1 LNHDA, CDR2 SQIVND (reference sequence). In DNA, the CDR3 is TGTGCCAGTAGTATCCGGCAGGGGGAGTCCTTTGGCTACACCTTC. Amino acids: CASSIRQGESFGYTF.

V is TRBV4-1 and J is TRBJ2-2; tentatively, D is TRBD2 (5 bases). V was cut by 6 bases and J by 4 bases, with 12 bases left in between. The CDR3 is made up of 14 amino acids. Germline-derived CDR1 and CDR2 are MGHRA and YSYEKL. The CDR3 here is CASRILESTGELFF. The CDR3 DNA follows: TGCGCCAGCAGAATACTAGAAAGCACCGGGGAGCTGTTTTTT.

The DNA of the CDR3 is TGCGCCAGCAGCCCCCTGACCCCATCTCCATACAATGAGCAGTTCTTC. It encodes CASSPLTPSPYNEQFF. The chain uses TRBV5-1 and TRBJ2-1, with unresolved D. V was pared by 4 bases and J by 4 bases, with 18 bases between. Germline CDR1 SGHRS, CDR2 YFSETQ. The CDR3 covers 16 residues.

The chain combines TRBV5-1 with TRBJ1-3; D is ambiguous. Germline-derived CDR1 and CDR2 are SGHRS and YFSETQ. The CDR3 is 19 residues long. The germline V and J ends were trimmed by 5 bases and 0 bases, with 24 bases remaining between them. Written as DNA, the CDR3 is TGCGCCAGCAGTTTAGGACCCCACTCAACCGTCTACTCTGGAAACACCATATATTTT. Translating gives CASSLGPHSTVYSGNTIYF.

The rearrangement links TRBV9 to TRBJ1-6, with D unresolved. Germline CDR1 is SGDLS and CDR2 is YYNGEE. V lost 0 bases, J lost 0 bases, and 10 bases lay in between. The CDR3 length is 17 residues. For the CDR3, the DNA is TGTGCCAGCAGCGTAGAACCGAGGAGCTCCTATAATTCACCCCTCCACTTT. It encodes CASSVEPRSSYNSPLHF.

This chain joins TRBV30 and TRBJ2-3, with D tentatively TRBD2 (7 bases). The V end was cut by 4 bases, the J end by 6 bases, with 26 bases between. The CDR3 has 17 residues. Germline values: CDR1 GTSNPN, CDR2 SVGIG (reference sequence). CDR3 bases: TGTGCCTGGATGGGAGGGGGGCAGAGAACCCCGATCGATACGCAGTATTTT. Translation gives CAWMGGGQRTPIDTQYF.

The chain couples TRBV30 to TRBJ2-7; tentative D call: TRBD2 (6 bases). Germline CDR1 GTSNPN, CDR2 SVGIG (reference sequence). The V end lost 5 bases, the J end lost 0 bases, and 8 bases lay between the germline ends. The CDR3 runs to 12 residues. Here the CDR3 DNA reads TGTGCCTGGGGGGACTTCTCCTACGAGCAGTACTTC. It is translated as CAWGDFSYEQYF.

The chain has TRBV18 and TRBJ1-5; 10 bases line up with TRBD1. The CDR3 has 15 residues. V was pared by 3 bases and J by 6 bases, with 5 bases of the junction left unmatched. Germline V gene data show CDR1 as KGHSH and CDR2 as LQKENI. The CDR3 here is CASSPGQGNSQPQHF. The CDR3 DNA reads TGTGCCAGCTCACCGGGACAGGGGAATAGTCAGCCCCAGCATTTT.

The genes are TRBV7-8 and TRBJ2-7; 12 bases match TRBD2. The CDR3 totals 17 residues. Germline CDR1 SGHVS, CDR2 FQNEAQ. Trimming cost V 5 bases and J 3 bases; bases outside gene matches: 11. DNA of the CDR3: TGTGCCAGCAGCCGCCGGACTAGCGGGACGATTTTCTACGAGCAGTACGTC. It yields the protein CASSRRTSGTIFYEQYV.

The chain has TRBV4-3 and TRBJ2-7; TRBD1 or TRBD2 may be the D gene (7 bases each). Trimming removed 0 bases at V and 5 bases at J, with 17 bases between. The CDR3 loop spans 16 amino acids. Germline values: CDR1 LGHNA, CDR2 YSLEER. The DNA for the CDR3 is TGCGCCAGCAGCCAAGATATTGGGAGGGGGCAACACGAGCAGTACTTC. Amino acid sequence: CASSQDIGRGQHEQYF.

The V and J genes are TRBV2 and TRBJ1-2, with a possible D match to TRBD1 (6 bases). CDR3 length: 15 amino acids. Germline V CDR1 and CDR2: SNHLY, FYNNEI. Trimming stripped 3 bases from V and 4 bases from J, with 15 bases between. The CDR3 sequence is CASSEEGGGGYGYTF. The CDR3 DNA is TGTGCCAGCAGTGAGGAGGGGGGCGGCGGCTATGGCTACACCTTC.

The chain couples TRBV19 to TRBJ1-2; D gene unclear. Trimming pared 5 bases from V and 6 bases from J, leaving 10 bases between. The CDR3 length is 12 residues. CDR1 and CDR2 (germline): LNHDA, SQIVND (reference sequence). The CDR3 is CASSSSFNGYTF. CDR3 DNA sequence: TGTGCCAGTAGTTCCAGCTTCAATGGCTACACCTTC.

This clone was detected a few times. The gene calls are TRBV6-5 and TRBJ1-6, with TRBD1 as a possible D gene (6 bases). V was clipped by 1 base and J by 7 bases, with 14 bases between them. The CDR3 loop spans 16 amino acids. CDR1 and CDR2 from the germline V gene are MNHEY and SVGAGI. DNA of the CDR3: TGTGCCAGCAGTTACTTCCCCGGACAGAGGAATTCACCCCTCCACTTT. This encodes CASSYFPGQRNSPLHF.

This clone was counted a few times. The rearrangement uses TRBV4-2 and TRBJ1-6, with D perhaps TRBD1 (6 bases). The CDR3 has 15 amino acids. In germline, CDR1 is LGHNA, CDR2 YNFKEQ. Trimming left V 0 bases short and J 12 bases short, with 15 bases between. CDR3 sequence: CASSQEWGAVEPLHF. Here the CDR3 DNA reads TGTGCCAGCAGCCAAGAATGGGGGGCTGTGGAACCCCTCCACTTT.